This entry describes one T cell receptor beta chain. No cognate antigen has been identified for it. The sample holds no much larger clone one base away, and base qualities are not on file. This specimen comes from a study of blood T cell repertoires in COVID-19 (dated by TCRdb to 2020 to 2022). With respect to the entire study: Collaborator samples came from the United States, Italy and Spain and covered acute and convalescent phases of COVID-19. The material from the prospective study consisted of cDNA or gDNA derived from T cells, B-cell-depleted T cells, or PBMCs. Deeply sampled blood TCRbeta repertoires from subjects exposed to, actively infected with, or recovered from COVID-19 were included in the dataset. A freely available public database, intended as a resource for researchers studying the immune response to SARS-CoV-2, is where the repertoires were released. The samples were drawn from the first 160 participants of the ongoing ImmuneRACE study and from 950 to 1,500 subjects provided by 6 global collaborators. Nearly every sample came with metadata listing a de-identified subject ID, COVID-19 status, age in years and sex. Where available, HLA class I and class II types were obtained from metadata supplied by the sample provider rather than from assay-based typing. Study-wide findings and limitations: The quantity of clinical and demographic metadata differed by source and by participant and was supplied without curation.

The immunoSEQ Assay, a bias-controlled multiplex PCR, was used to amplify TCRbeta CDR3 regions from genomic DNA. In the authors' own workflow: The number of nucleated cells in each sample was estimated from the amplification of reference gene primers within the assay. To quantify the absolute abundance of each unique TCRbeta CDR3 rearrangement, sequence reads were collapsed and filtered. For each sample, productive Simpson clonality was calculated as the square root of Simpson's diversity index across productive rearrangements. TCRdb holds this immuneACCESS table with in-frame rearrangements only. Some clones are missing; in checked studies, unresolved V genes explain under half, and the rest has no known cause. V and J calls and clone size are given by that table; D and trimming were obtained from the DNA. The sample yields 35,000 to 40,000 clones; nearly 90% were counted once. Approximately 12% of the sample rests with the top ten.

Collaborating institutions collected whole blood in K2EDTA tubes following their own protocols. For TCRbeta analysis, collaborator samples were shipped as frozen whole blood, as isolated PBMCs, or as DNA extracted from either sample type. The TCR sequence derives from a man between 60 and 75 years old with active COVID-19. Sequenced: peripheral blood.

The CDR3 region reads CASSSTSGTANEQFF. The base sequence is TGTGCCAGCAGCTCGACCTCCGGGACTGCCAATGAGCAGTTCTTC. This sequence uses TRBV11-2 and TRBJ2-1; 6 matching bases give a weak D call of TRBD2. Trimming removed 4 bases from V and 6 bases from J, leaving 16 bases between the germline ends. The CDR3 numbers 15 residues from cysteine through phenylalanine. Just CDR3 DNA is preserved here, 45 bases in frame from base 1. CDR1 and CDR2, looked up from the germline V gene, are SGHAT and FQNNGV.